Presented here are 8 T cell receptor beta chains from one specimen sequenced in a study of lymphopenia after photon versus proton radiotherapy. Repertoires were generated with immunoSEQ multiplex PCR, while TCRdb's copy carries only in-frame clones and drops some. The sample has roughly 32,000 clones; about 94% are singletons. Sequenced here: peripheral blood, sampled from a patient treated with photon-based radiotherapy. Receptor source: a woman aged 50 to 60 with cholangiocarcinoma.

The V call is TRBV7-2, the J call TRBJ2-7, with D possibly TRBD2 on 6 matching bases. This CDR3 is 14 amino acids long. The V end was cut by 5 bases, the J end by 7 bases, with 18 bases between. Germline V gene sequence: CDR1 SGHTA, CDR2 FQGNSA. CDR3 in amino acids: CASSRSGGSGEQYF. For the CDR3, the DNA is TGTGCCAGCAGCCGTAGCGGAGGGTCGGGGGAGCAGTACTTC.

CDR3 loop: CASSLGAGTPNYGYTF. Here the CDR3 DNA reads TGTGCCAGCAGCTTAGGAGCGGGGACTCCTAACTATGGCTACACCTTC. The rearrangement joins TRBV7-8 to TRBJ1-2, with D tentatively TRBD1 (5 bases). Trimming left V 1 base short and J 0 bases short, with 12 bases between. The germline CDR1 and CDR2 sequences are SGHVS and FQNEAQ. This CDR3 comprises 16 residues.

V usage is TRBV27 and J usage is TRBJ2-2, with D unclear. V was clipped by 6 bases and J by 5 bases, with 13 bases between them. Germline-derived CDR1 and CDR2 are MNHEY and SMNVEV (reference sequence). There are 14 residues in the CDR3. CDR3 loop: CASSRFEVTGELFF. CDR3 bases: TGTGCCAGCAGCCGCTTTGAGGTTACCGGGGAGCTGTTTTTT.

The V and J genes are TRBV28 and TRBJ1-5, with TRBD1 matching 7 bases. V dropped 7 bases and J dropped 3; count of bases not matched to a gene: 12. The V gene's germline CDR1 is MDHEN and CDR2 SYDVKM. The CDR3 runs 16 residues. CDR3 loop: CASNPIRDRVNQPQHF. The CDR3 DNA reads as TGTGCCAGCAACCCAATCCGGGACAGAGTCAATCAGCCCCAGCATTTT. The full variable domain, rest sourced from reference TRBV28 and TRBJ1-5, is DVKVTQSSRYLVKRTGEKVFLECVQDMDHENMFWYRQDPGLGLRLIYFSYDVKMKEKGDIPEGYSVSREKKERFSLILESASTNQTSMYLCASNPIRDRVNQPQHFGDGTRLSIL.

The V call is TRBV27, the J call TRBJ2-7; 9 bases are shared with TRBD1. V lost 2 bases, J lost 4 bases, and 9 bases stayed unmatched. Germline V lookup: CDR1 MNHEY, CDR2 SMNVEV (reference sequence). This CDR3 spans 16 amino acids. The CDR3 is CASSLQGWDRAYEQYF. CDR3 bases: TGTGCCAGCAGTTTACAGGGCTGGGACAGGGCGTACGAGCAGTACTTC.

The V call is TRBV6-1, the J call TRBJ1-5, with D tentatively TRBD1 (5 bases). CDR1 and CDR2 from the germline V gene are MNHNS and SASEGT. This CDR3 has 13 amino acids. Trimming pared 7 bases from V and 7 bases from J, leaving 14 bases between. The CDR3 sequence: CASTQGWDQPQHF. In nucleotides, the CDR3 is TGTGCCAGCACCCAAGGGTGGGACCAGCCCCAGCATTTT.

V is TRBV18 and J is TRBJ1-2, with 8 bases identical to TRBD1. The V gene end was trimmed by 2 bases and the J gene end by 2 bases; junction bases not matched to a gene: 7. Germline CDR1 and CDR2: KGHSH and LQKENI. The CDR3 sequence is 16 residues long. The CDR3 region has the DNA TGTGCCAGCTCACCATCCCAGGGGGCGTCGAACTATGGCTACACCTTC. This gives the protein CASSPSQGASNYGYTF.

The chain joins TRBV7-6 to TRBJ1-6; D uncertain. In germline, CDR1 is SGHVS, CDR2 FNYEAQ. CDR3 size: 13 residues. V was cut by 5 bases and J by 5 bases, with 7 bases left in between. The CDR3, as DNA: TGTGCCAGCAGCATCGGGCATAATTCACCCCTCCACTTT. Protein sequence: CASSIGHNSPLHF.